A single sample is the source of the 31 T cell receptor beta chains below, sequenced in a study of breast tumors, draining lymph nodes, adjacent tissues. TCRdb reprocessed the multiplex PCR reads via MiXCR and lists one record per CDR3 protein. In the table there are about 180,000 distinct CDR3 sequences, roughly a third of which are singletons. Samples came from axillary lymph nodes draining the breast cancer. The sequenced sample was axillary lymph node tissue. Every receptor here comes from a female donor with breast cancer. Some clones in this sample may be carry-over from other donors' samples.

This clonotype was observed at least ten times. The chain is built from TRBV7-2 and TRBJ2-5; 9 bases align to TRBD2. The CDR3 is made up of 17 amino acids. CDR1 SGHTA and CDR2 FQGNSA come from the germline V gene. The J segment lost 4 bases and the V segment lost 5 bases, leaving 14 bases of the junction unmatched. CDR3 sequence reads: CASSRQEAGGMGETQYF. For the CDR3, the DNA is TGTGCCAGCAGCCGTCAAGAAGCGGGGGGTATGGGAGAGACCCAGTACTTC.

This clonotype occurred a few times. V and J are TRBV3-1 and TRBJ2-5, with 8 bases matching TRBD2. V trimming: 5 bases; J trimming: 10 bases; junction bases outside the gene matches: 21. This CDR3 has 17 amino acids. CDR1 is LGHDT, CDR2 YNNKEL, per germline (reference sequence). CDR3 sequence (DNA): TGTGCCAGCAGCGAGTTAACTGGCGCCAGCGGGGGTATGGGCCAGTACTTC. This encodes CASSELTGASGGMGQYF.

This clonotype showed up many times. V gene TRBV9 combines with J gene TRBJ2-3; D might be TRBD1 or TRBD2, each matching 6 bases. Germline CDR1 reads SGDLS; CDR2 reads YYNGEE. V shed 3 bases and J shed 9 bases, with 20 bases lying between them. The CDR3 is 15 residues long. The CDR3 nucleotides read TGTGCCAGCAGCGCCTCAGGGGACTCGGGCCAGACGCAGTATTTT. This gives the protein CASSASGDSGQTQYF.

This clonotype appeared many times. The V and J genes are TRBV24-1 and TRBJ2-1, with D perhaps matching TRBD1 (7 bases). V was trimmed by 7 bases and J by 9 bases, leaving 21 bases between them. Germline loops: CDR1 KGHDR, CDR2 SFDVKD. The CDR3 consists of 15 residues. In DNA, the CDR3 is TGTGCCACCAGCCATGGGGGGCAGACAGGGCCTGAGCAGTTCTTC. Translation: CATSHGGQTGPEQFF.

Comment on this clonotype: A much larger clonotype is one base distant, so this may be a read error. The J gene is TRBJ2-7, the V gene TRBV5-6, with unresolved D. V was cut by 4 bases and J by 2 bases, with 13 bases left in between. The CDR3 loop spans 14 amino acids. The germline V gene encodes CDR1 SGHDT and CDR2 YYEEEE. The CDR3 loop is CASSLLLGTYEQYF. The DNA of the CDR3 is TGTGCCAGCAGCCTTCTGTTGGGAACCTACGAGCAGTACTTC.

This chain connects TRBV7-9 to TRBJ2-7; TRBD1 is a possible D gene (7 bases). The CDR3 totals 16 residues. Germline CDR1 reads SEHNR; CDR2 reads FQNEAQ (reference sequence). The ends were cut back, 2 bases at V and 4 bases at J, with 18 bases in the middle. CDR3 nucleotides: TGTGCCAGCAGCTTACCGGGACAGAGGGCGGGATACGAGCAGTACTTC. Amino acids: CASSLPGQRAGYEQYF.

This clonotype has at least ten counts. The chain links TRBV24-1 to TRBJ2-7; D call uncertain. Trimming took off 3 bases at V and 7 bases at J, with 15 bases between the two ends. This CDR3 spans 14 amino acids. CDR1 KGHDR and CDR2 SFDVKD come from the germline V gene. Written as DNA, the CDR3 is TGTGCCACCAGTGATATGGTCTCGGTGGGTGAGCAGTACTTC. Translating it yields CATSDMVSVGEQYF.

A note on this clonotype: This may arise from a read error, as a much more abundant clone is one base away. The rearrangement uses TRBV27 and TRBJ1-2; weak D call: TRBD1 (5 bases). This CDR3 spans 12 amino acids. Germline CDR1 MNHEY, CDR2 SMNVEV (reference sequence). Trimming stripped 6 bases from V and 2 bases from J, with 7 bases between. As DNA, the CDR3 is TGTGCCAGCAGAGGGGAGAACTATGGCTACACCTTC. Its protein is CASRGENYGYTF.

CDR3 sequence reads: CASSSFPSGGAKNIQYF. CDR3 sequence (DNA): TGCGCCAGCAGCAGCTTCCCCAGCGGGGGAGCCAAAAACATTCAGTACTTC. The chain couples TRBV5-1 to TRBJ2-4; 8 nucleotides match TRBD2. V dropped 4 bases and J dropped 0; count of bases not matched to a gene: 9. Germline V CDR1 and CDR2: SGHRS, YFSETQ. The CDR3 contains 17 residues. Based on the CDR3 plus reference TRBV5-1 and TRBJ2-4, the full variable domain is KAGVTQTPRYLIKTRGQQVTLSCSPISGHRSVSWYQQTPGQGLQFLFEYFSETQRNKGNFPGRFSGRQFSNSRSEMNVSTLELGDSALYLCASSSFPSGGAKNIQYFGAGTRLSVL.

The chain is built from TRBV27 and TRBJ2-7; no clear D. This CDR3 contains 14 residues. Germline V gene sequence: CDR1 MNHEY, CDR2 SMNVEV (reference sequence). The germline V and J ends were trimmed by 4 bases and 2 bases, with 12 bases remaining between them. CDR3 DNA sequence: TGTGCCAGCAGTTCCCCCGGGTTTCCCTACGAGCAGTACTTC. It specifies CASSSPGFPYEQYF.

This clonotype came up many times. This chain uses TRBV20-1 with TRBJ1-4; D is undetermined. The germline CDR1 and CDR2 sequences are DFQATT and SNEGSKA (reference sequence). The V and J ends lost 1 base and 3 bases respectively, with 12 bases between them. CDR3 length: 15 amino acids. Here the CDR3 DNA reads TGCAGTGCTAGAGCCCGGGCGGGTGCTAATGAAAAACTGTTTTTT. Residues: CSARARAGANEKLFF.

The rearrangement joins TRBV6-5 to TRBJ1-1, with D perhaps TRBD1 (6 bases). Between the trimmed V and J ends, which lost 5 bases and 10 bases, there was a span of 14 bases. Germline V gene sequence: CDR1 MNHEY, CDR2 SVGAGI. CDR3 length: 12 amino acids. The chain's CDR3 is CASSRGSSAAFF. The DNA for the CDR3 is TGTGCCAGCAGTAGGGGGAGCTCCGCAGCTTTCTTT.

A remark on this clonotype: This clone may be a read error of a much larger clone one base away. V usage is TRBV20-1 and J usage is TRBJ2-5, with 10 positions matching TRBD2. The CDR3 is made up of 15 amino acids. The germline gives CDR1 DFQATT, CDR2 SNEGSKA (reference sequence). Germline trimming cut 2 bases from V and 4 bases from J; bases unmatched to any gene: 7. CDR3 protein: CSARRLAGLRETQYF. The CDR3 DNA reads TGCAGTGCTAGAAGACTAGCGGGTCTTCGAGAGACCCAGTACTTC.

The table lists this clonotype with many counts. The chain combines TRBV2 with TRBJ2-1; D not certain. This CDR3 is built from 16 residues. V lost 2 bases to trimming and J lost 3 bases, with 14 bases between them. CDR1 is SNHLY, CDR2 FYNNEI, per germline. CDR3 protein: CASSEIVVGSYNEQFF. The CDR3 region has the DNA TGTGCCAGCAGTGAAATCGTAGTGGGCAGCTACAATGAGCAGTTCTTC.

This sequence joins TRBV20-1 and TRBJ2-5, with D possibly being TRBD2 (6 bases). With 2 bases removed from V and 4 bases from J, the gap between germline ends came to 11 bases. The CDR3 extends over 13 amino acids. CDR1 and CDR2 (germline): DFQATT, SNEGSKA (reference sequence). CDR3 sequence reads: CSARPLGGETQYF. The CDR3 DNA sequence: TGCAGTGCTAGACCCCTGGGGGGAGAGACCCAGTACTTC.

V usage is TRBV29-1 and J usage is TRBJ1-1; maybe TRBD1 (5 bases). CDR1 SQVTM and CDR2 ANQGSEA come from the germline V gene. CDR3 length equals 14 residues. V was shortened by 4 bases and J by 4 bases, with 16 bases between the two germline ends. The CDR3 DNA reads TGCAGCGTTGGGGGGATGGGGGTCTCCACTGAAGCTTTCTTT. Protein sequence: CSVGGMGVSTEAFF.

The sample holds many counts of this clonotype. This chain uses TRBV9 with TRBJ2-3, with 11 nucleotides matching TRBD1. The ends lost 4 bases at V and 6 bases at J; junction bases unmatched: 4. The CDR3 extends over 14 amino acids. From germline, CDR1 is SGDLS and CDR2 YYNGEE. In DNA, the CDR3 is TGTGCCAGCAGCCTCAGGGACAGGGGGGATACGCAGTATTTT. Translation: CASSLRDRGDTQYF. The variable domain in full, with the rest retrieved from reference TRBV9 and TRBJ2-3, is DSGVTQTPKHLITATGQRVTLRCSPRSGDLSVYWYQQSLDQGLQFLIQYYNGEERAKGNILERFSAQQFPDLHSELNLSSLELGDSALYFCASSLRDRGDTQYFGPGTRLTVL.

Turning to this clonotype: In this CDR3 the conserved last residue, phenylalanine or tryptophan, is missing, so a read error is likely. The chain combines TRBV12-3 or TRBV12-4 with TRBJ2-1; D may be TRBD2 (6 bases). CDR3 size: 16 residues. CDR3 nucleotide sequence: TGTGCCAGCAGTTTAGAGGACGGGAGCTCCCACAATGAGCAGTTCCTC. It codes for CASSLEDGSSHNEQFL.

This clonotype was seen a few times. This may arise from a read error, as a much more abundant clone is one base away. This rearrangement joins TRBV5-1 to TRBJ2-5; weak D call: TRBD1 (6 bases). Germline loops: CDR1 SGHRS, CDR2 YFSETQ. This CDR3 has 14 residues. The CDR3 DNA follows: TGCGCCAGCAGCCCGGGACATTTCCAAGACACCCAGTACTTC. Its translation is CASSPGHFQDTQYF.

For this clonotype: Germline is not matched at one junction end, which may reflect a read error. This chain links TRBV7-2 with TRBJ1-2; TRBD1 might be the D (5 bases). The CDR3 sequence is 15 residues long. In germline, CDR1 is SGHTA, CDR2 FQGNSA. The CDR3 DNA sequence: TGTGCCAGCAGCTTAGAGGCAGGGTTTAATTATGACTACCCCTTC. This codes for CASSLEAGFNYDYPF.

This clonotype was seen repeatedly, ten times or more. The chain carries TRBV7-9 and TRBJ1-6, with 7 bases aligning to TRBD1. Germline V CDR1 and CDR2: SEHNR, FQNEAQ (reference sequence). J lost 3 bases, V lost 5 bases, and 4 bases had no gene match. This CDR3 is 15 amino acids long. This chain's CDR3 is CASSQGGGYNSPLHF. CDR3 nucleotide sequence: TGTGCCAGCAGCCAGGGGGGGGGCTATAATTCACCCCTCCACTTT.

This clonotype has ten or more counts. The DNA of the CDR3 is TGTGCCAGTAGTATGAAAGGGTTTTATGGTCAGCCCCAGCATTTT. Translating it yields CASSMKGFYGQPQHF. V usage is TRBV19 and J usage is TRBJ1-5; D remains ambiguous. The V end lost 3 bases, the J end lost 6 bases, and 15 bases lay between the germline ends. The CDR3 is made up of 15 amino acids. CDR1 and CDR2 from the germline V gene are LNHDA and SQIVND (reference sequence).

This clonotype was counted many times. V usage is TRBV6-5 and J usage is TRBJ2-3, with a weak D call TRBD2 (6 bases). The CDR3 sequence is 15 residues long. Trimming took 4 bases from V and 0 from J, leaving 11 bases between them. Germline lookup yields CDR1 MNHEY and CDR2 SVGAGI. The CDR3 nucleotides are TGTGCCAGCAGTTCTCTAGCGTTTAGCACAGATACGCAGTATTTT. Amino acid sequence: CASSSLAFSTDTQYF.

The V call is TRBV29-1, the J call TRBJ1-2, with 8 bases aligning to TRBD1. The CDR3 consists of 13 residues. Germline V gives CDR1 SQVTM, CDR2 ANQGSEA. Losses at the gene ends were 7 bases for V and 5 bases for J; bases not matched to a gene: 9. The CDR3 loop is CSGVTGEGYGYTF. The CDR3 nucleotides read TGCAGCGGTGTGACAGGGGAAGGTTATGGCTACACCTTC.

The chain couples TRBV9 to TRBJ1-2, with D perhaps matching TRBD1 (5 bases). The CDR3 has 17 residues. Trimming removed 2 bases from V and 5 bases from J, with 22 bases in between. The germline CDR1 and CDR2 sequences are SGDLS and YYNGEE. This CDR3 is CASSVDDGRWGPYGYTF. The CDR3 nucleotides read TGTGCCAGCAGCGTCGATGACGGACGTTGGGGACCTTATGGCTACACCTTC.

This clonotype was seen many times. The V and J genes are TRBV7-9 and TRBJ1-4; D is possibly TRBD1 (6 bases). Germline loops: CDR1 SEHNR, CDR2 FQNEAQ (reference sequence). V lost 1 base and J 8 bases, leaving 17 bases between the germline ends. The CDR3 runs 16 residues. In DNA form, the CDR3 reads TGTGCCAGCAGCTTAGTTTTTGGGGGGCCAGGGGAAAAACTGTTTTTT. Protein: CASSLVFGGPGEKLFF.

The V and J genes are TRBV7-2 and TRBJ2-5; TRBD1 or TRBD2 may be the D gene (8 bases each). CDR3 length equals 16 residues. The V gene's germline CDR1 is SGHTA and CDR2 FQGNSA. V lost 7 bases and J lost 5, with 23 bases in between. The CDR3 nucleotides read TGTGCCAGCATCGCGGGGGGCGGACAGGGCGGGGAGACCCAGTACTTC. Amino acids: CASIAGGGQGGETQYF.

This clonotype was observed a handful of times. The chain has TRBV6-5 and TRBJ2-1; D could derive from TRBD1 or TRBD2 (5 bases each). With 2 bases removed from V and 1 base from J, the gap between germline ends came to 9 bases. Germline CDR1 reads MNHEY; CDR2 reads SVGAGI. The CDR3 runs 15 residues. This chain's CDR3 is CASSYDGGSYNEQFF. The CDR3 coding sequence is TGTGCCAGCAGTTACGATGGGGGTTCCTACAATGAGCAGTTCTTC.

This clonotype was seen repeatedly, ten times or more. The CDR3 protein is CASSTVGREGFNQPQHF. CDR3 nucleotide sequence: TGTGCCAGCAGCACGGTGGGACGCGAGGGGTTCAATCAGCCCCAGCATTTT. This sequence joins TRBV5-5 and TRBJ1-5; TRBD1 might be the D (5 bases). Germline lookup yields CDR1 SGHKS and CDR2 YYEKEE (reference sequence). Trimming cost V 4 bases and J 3 bases, with 20 bases left between them. The CDR3 is made up of 17 amino acids.

This clonotype was seen at least ten times. CDR3 DNA sequence: TGTGCCAGCAGCGCGCATTGGGATCCTCCCGTGAGCTCCTATAATTCACCCCTCCACTTT. Protein: CASSAHWDPPVSSYNSPLHF. J is TRBJ1-6 and V is TRBV9; D is undetermined. This CDR3 region has 20 residues. In germline, CDR1 is SGDLS, CDR2 YYNGEE. Trimming took 3 bases from V and 0 from J, leaving 22 bases between them.

This clonotype came up many times. The rearrangement uses TRBV11-3 and TRBJ2-1, with D possibly being TRBD2 (6 bases). The CDR3 is 15 amino acids. Germline lookup yields CDR1 SGHNT and CDR2 YENEEA. V shed 1 base and J shed 2 bases, with 9 bases lying between them. The CDR3 loop reads CASSLVGGTYNEQFF. The CDR3 nucleotides are TGTGCCAGCAGCTTAGTCGGGGGAACCTACAATGAGCAGTTCTTC.